This TCR beta chain comes out of a study of cytomegalovirus exposure and HLA in healthy donors. Overall study findings and caveats: In a later analysis, CMV-associated beta chains were mostly HLA-associated, it appeared. In a later analysis, a missense DCLRE1C variant was linked to TCR beta V- and J-gene trimming. In most subjects, TCR beta sequences reportedly gave accurate predictions of HLA-A and HLA-B alleles.

V was pared by 5 bases and J by 6 bases, with 7 bases of the junction left unmatched. The length of the CDR3 is 15 residues. The V gene's germline CDR1 is KGHSH and CDR2 LQKENI. The PCR used 60 Vbeta and 13 Jbeta primers. The table came from immunoSEQ multiplex PCR; TCRdb's copy has only in-frame clones and leaves some out. This table holds some 130,000 clones, roughly three quarters found once. As regards this clone: The antigen is undetermined.

The sample taken for sequencing was PBMCs. The clonotype originates from a man aged 30 to 39 in good health and CMV-seronegative. This chain uses TRBV18 with TRBJ1-1, with 12 bases identical to TRBD1. The CDR3 is CASSAGTGGYAEAFF. The DNA for the CDR3 is TGTGCCAGCTCAGCCGGGACAGGGGGCTACGCTGAAGCTTTCTTT.